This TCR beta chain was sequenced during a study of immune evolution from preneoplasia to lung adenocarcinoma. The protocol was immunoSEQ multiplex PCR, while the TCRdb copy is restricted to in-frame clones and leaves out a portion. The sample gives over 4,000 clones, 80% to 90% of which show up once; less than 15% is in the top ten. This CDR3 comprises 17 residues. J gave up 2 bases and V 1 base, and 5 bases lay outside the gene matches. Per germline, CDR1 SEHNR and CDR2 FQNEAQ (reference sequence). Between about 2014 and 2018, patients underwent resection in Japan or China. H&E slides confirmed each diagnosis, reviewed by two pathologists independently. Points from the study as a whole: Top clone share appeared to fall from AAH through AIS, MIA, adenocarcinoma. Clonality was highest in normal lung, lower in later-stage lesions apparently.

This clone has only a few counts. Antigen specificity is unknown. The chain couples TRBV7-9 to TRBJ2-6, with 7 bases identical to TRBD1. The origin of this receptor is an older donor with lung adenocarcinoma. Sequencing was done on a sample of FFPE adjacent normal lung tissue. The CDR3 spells CASSLGLTGTGANVLTF. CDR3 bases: TGTGCCAGCAGCTTAGGGCTGACAGGGACTGGGGCCAACGTCCTGACTTTC.